One and the same sample provided the 16 T cell receptor beta chains below, sequenced in a study of T cell responses to AZD1222 COVID-19 vaccine. Data came from immunoSEQ multiplex PCR; TCRdb stores just in-frame clones and leaves some out. The sample has 190,000 or so clones, about 94% seen once. The input for sequencing was peripheral blood, taken 28 days after the second AZD1222 dose. The receptors were gathered from an adult who received the AZD1222 COVID-19 vaccine.

The rearrangement uses TRBV19 and TRBJ1-3, with TRBD1 matching 7 bases. J was trimmed by 0 bases and V by 6 bases; bases with no gene match: 8. The CDR3 length is 16 residues. The germline CDR1 and CDR2 sequences are LNHDA and SQIVND (reference sequence). In DNA, the CDR3 is TGTGCCAGTAGGAGGTTTGGGACAGTCTCTGGAAACACCATATATTTT. Translating gives CASRRFGTVSGNTIYF.

This chain connects TRBV19 to TRBJ1-2; D uncertain. The V and J ends lost 2 bases and 1 base respectively, with 8 bases between them. This CDR3 spans 14 amino acids. Germline loops: CDR1 LNHDA, CDR2 SQIVND (reference sequence). CDR3 sequence: CASSISSHNYGYTF. The CDR3 nucleotides are TGTGCCAGTAGTATAAGCTCACATAACTATGGCTACACCTTC.

The table lists this clone with a count of one. The chain combines TRBV19 with TRBJ1-2, with D perhaps matching TRBD1 (5 bases). Trimming shortened V by 11 bases and J by 3 bases, and 16 bases separated the two germline ends. Germline V gene sequence: CDR1 LNHDA, CDR2 SQIVND (reference sequence). This CDR3 spans 13 amino acids. The CDR3 DNA reads TGTGCCTCGAATCGGGGCACAGACTATGGCTACACCTTC. This gives the protein CASNRGTDYGYTF.

This clone appeared a single time. This chain joins TRBV29-1 and TRBJ1-1; D might be TRBD1 (5 bases). The V gene's germline CDR1 is SQVTM and CDR2 ANQGSEA. This CDR3 is 13 amino acids long. V shed 6 bases and J shed 2 bases, with 13 bases lying between them. For the CDR3, the DNA is TGCAGCGTCAGACAGTCTCCAAACACTGAAGCTTTCTTT. This sequence encodes CSVRQSPNTEAFF.

In this sample, this clone turned up a few times. The rearrangement joins TRBV3-1 (or the pseudogene TRBV3-2) to TRBJ1-1; 9 bases are shared with TRBD1. The CDR3 has 13 amino acids. CDR1 and CDR2 from the germline V gene are LGHDT and YNNKEL (reference sequence). V lost 3 bases and J lost 6; bases outside the gene matches: 2. For the CDR3, the DNA is TGTGCCAGCAGCCAGGGACAGGGAGCTGAAGCTTTCTTT. This translates into CASSQGQGAEAFF.

The chain is built from TRBV25-1 and TRBJ1-2; D gene ambiguous. Germline CDR1 MGHDK, CDR2 SYGVNS. Trimming took 2 bases from V and 4 from J, leaving 8 bases between them. This CDR3 spans 13 amino acids. The CDR3, as DNA: TGTGCCAGCAGTGAAGGGGTAGTCTATGGCTACACCTTC. Translation: CASSEGVVYGYTF.

The V gene is TRBV6-5, the J gene TRBJ1-6; 8 positions agree with TRBD1. The CDR3 contains 14 residues. Per the germline V gene, CDR1 is MNHEY and CDR2 is SVGAGI. The J segment lost 6 bases and the V segment lost 6 bases, leaving 4 bases of the junction unmatched. CDR3 protein: CASRLDRGNSPLHF. In DNA, the CDR3 is TGTGCCAGCAGACTTGACAGGGGTAATTCACCCCTCCACTTT.

CDR3 region: CASSPPPGRTREQYF. DNA for the CDR3: TGTGCCAGCTCACCACCACCAGGGAGAACTCGCGAGCAGTACTTC. The chain combines TRBV18 with TRBJ2-7; D possibly uses TRBD1 or TRBD2 (5 bases each). The CDR3 length is 15 residues. Trimming left V 0 bases short and J 6 bases short, with 15 bases between. Germline V gene sequence: CDR1 KGHSH, CDR2 LQKENI.

This clone appeared a single time. This chain connects TRBV29-1 to TRBJ2-2, with a tentative D call TRBD1 (6 bases). Germline-derived CDR1 and CDR2 are SQVTM and ANQGSEA. The ends were cut back, 3 bases at V and 5 bases at J, with 13 bases in the middle. The CDR3 is 14 amino acids. The CDR3 loop is CSVDRGRGTGELFF. The DNA of the CDR3 is TGCAGCGTTGACAGGGGAAGGGGAACCGGGGAGCTGTTTTTT.

The chain couples TRBV7-3 to TRBJ1-1; 10 bases line up with TRBD1. Germline CDR1 and CDR2: SGHTA and FQGTGA. The CDR3 has 11 amino acids. J lost 13 bases, V lost 5 bases, and 4 bases had no gene match. CDR3 sequence (DNA): TGTGCCAGCAGCGCCGGGACAGGGGTTTTCTTT. It specifies CASSAGTGVFF.

The CDR3 nucleotides are TGTGCCATCACTGGACTAGCGGGGGGAGGAATCGGGGAGCTGTTTTTT. Translation gives CAITGLAGGGIGELFF. J is TRBJ2-2 and V is TRBV10-3; 14 bases are shared with TRBD2. There are 16 residues in the CDR3. CDR1 ENHRY and CDR2 SYGVKD come from the germline V gene. V dropped 7 bases and J dropped 7; count of bases not matched to a gene: 8.

This chain joins TRBV25-1 and TRBJ2-7; D is uncertain. The CDR3 extends over 13 amino acids. Trimming stripped 4 bases from V and 2 bases from J, with 9 bases between. Per the germline V gene, CDR1 is MGHDK and CDR2 is SYGVNS. The CDR3: CASSGSPAYEQYF. CDR3 DNA: TGTGCCAGCAGTGGTTCCCCCGCCTACGAGCAGTACTTC.

The chain has TRBV14 and TRBJ2-7; D possibly corresponds to TRBD2 (5 bases). Germline V CDR1 and CDR2: SGHDN, FVKESK. V was shortened by 3 bases and J by 2 bases, with 11 bases between the two germline ends. The CDR3 has 14 amino acids. This CDR3 reads CASSHSGSPYEQYF. CDR3 DNA: TGTGCCAGCAGCCATTCGGGGTCTCCCTACGAGCAGTACTTC.

The chain couples TRBV5-4 to TRBJ2-3, with a weak D call TRBD1 (7 bases). The CDR3 spans 15 residues. Germline loops: CDR1 SGHNT, CDR2 YYREEE (reference sequence). V shed 6 bases and J shed 1 base, with 15 bases lying between them. The CDR3 sequence: CASTWRGQGTDTQYF. The CDR3 bases are TGTGCCAGCACCTGGAGGGGGCAGGGCACAGATACGCAGTATTTT.

The V call is TRBV6-5, the J call TRBJ2-7; possible D gene TRBD2, 6 bases. This CDR3 has 12 residues. V was clipped by 2 bases and J by 4 bases, with 6 bases between them. CDR1 is MNHEY, CDR2 SVGAGI, per germline. The CDR3 spells CASSYGTYEQYF. CDR3 DNA sequence: TGTGCCAGCAGTTACGGGACTTACGAGCAGTACTTC.

The chain is built from TRBV3-1 (or the pseudogene TRBV3-2) and TRBJ1-4; D not certain. V lost 4 bases and J 3 bases, leaving 12 bases between the germline ends. Per the germline V gene, CDR1 is LGHDT and CDR2 is YNNKEL (reference sequence). The length of the CDR3 is 15 residues. The DNA of the CDR3 is TGTGCCAGCAGCCCCAGCGGCCAGTCTAATGAAAAACTGTTTTTT. It encodes CASSPSGQSNEKLFF.